The sequence of this T cell receptor (beta chain) was determined in a study of Graves' ophthalmopathy and Graves' hyperthyroidism. The sequenced template was RNA, covering the TCR beta CDR3 region. The workflow started with a first-round RT-PCR run with HTBI primers and then moved on to a second-round multiplex PCR. TCRdb reprocessed the multiplex PCR reads with MiXCR, giving one entry per CDR3 protein. This table has 340,000 or so distinct CDR3 sequences, 15% to 20% appearing once. This clonotype was seen ten or more times. This CDR3 spans 19 amino acids. The germline V gene has CDR1 SGHTA and CDR2 FQGNSA. V lost 1 base, J lost 0 bases, and 12 bases stayed unmatched.

This sequence originates from an adult man with Graves' ophthalmopathy. Sequenced material: peripheral blood. This sequence joins TRBV7-2 and TRBJ1-5; the match to TRBD1 covers 7 bases. The CDR3 coding sequence is TGTGCCAGCAGCTTAGGCTCCGAGACAGGGCTACATAGCAATCAGCCCCAGCATTTT. Translated: CASSLGSETGLHSNQPQHF.